This T cell receptor beta chain came from a study of cytomegalovirus exposure and HLA in healthy donors. Study information: A later analysis reported the 130 or so validation repertoires used the same platform as the 666 first-cohort repertoires. Broader study findings: There were 150 to 200 TCR beta chains listed as cytomegalovirus-associated. Later, an analysis found that TCR clusters from the first cohort tended to co-occur in the 90 to 150 validation repertoires. Among TCR sequences, most were rare, though some public TCRs appeared in many donors.

Method: immunoSEQ multiplex PCR; TCRdb's copy keeps in-frame clones and lacks some. Of over 200,000 clones listed, roughly 85% are singletons. With regard to this clone: Its antigen is as yet unknown.

CDR3 length equals 13 residues. Germline V gene sequence: CDR1 KGHSH, CDR2 LQKENI. V was trimmed by 2 bases and J by 5 bases, leaving 9 bases between them. The clonotype originates from a woman under 30 in good health and CMV-seronegative. The chain is built from TRBV18 and TRBJ2-5, with D possibly being TRBD1 (5 bases). The sequenced sample was PBMCs. The CDR3 region is CASSPVRVETQYF. The CDR3 DNA reads TGTGCCAGCTCACCAGTCAGGGTGGAGACCCAGTACTTC. Variable domain in full (rest from reference TRBV18 and TRBJ2-5): NAGVMQNPRHLVRRRGQEARLRCSPMKGHSHVYWYRQLPEEGLKFMVYLQKENIIDESGMPKERFSAEFPKEGPSILRIQQVVRGDSAAYFCASSPVRVETQYFGPGTRLLVL.